This T cell receptor (beta chain) was obtained from a study of blood T cells in healthy people across ages. The authors ran a second PCR of 7 to 11 cycles using a sample-barcoded 5' primer and a J-beta primer mix. TCRdb processed the 5' RACE reads anew with MiXCR; each CDR3 protein has one entry. The sample contains about 670,000 distinct CDR3 sequences, less than 45% of which appear only once. PBMCs numbering at least 7 million were isolated per sample. Sample: blood. The clonotype originates from an elderly man in good health.

The CDR3 spells CASSWDATGGVDSPLHF. Written as DNA, the CDR3 is TGTGCCAGCAGCTGGGATGCGACAGGGGGCGTGGATTCACCCCTCCACTTT. The chain joins TRBV7-9 to TRBJ1-6; TRBD1 agrees at 10 bases. J gave up 8 bases and V 4 bases, and 11 bases lay outside the gene matches. Germline V gene data show CDR1 as SEHNR and CDR2 as FQNEAQ (reference sequence). The CDR3 extends over 17 amino acids.